This is a list of T cell receptor beta chains from one sample in a study of T cell repertoires in cytomegalovirus infection. MiXCR, applied by TCRdb to the reads, yields one record per CDR3 protein. The profile shows about 130,000 distinct CDR3 sequences, 7.5% to 9% of them singletons. Sequencing was performed on PBMCs. These receptors all stem from a human donor in good health (CMV status not recorded). Some clones in this sample may be carry-over from other donors' samples. The CDR3 runs from the conserved cysteine through the conserved F or W. The order of the fields is CDR3 protein, CDR3 DNA, J gene, V gene, clone size, D gene. D genes are given only for firm matches. Rows give clone size only sometimes, using once, few, many, or a class for an expanded clone.

CDR3 protein: CSARNVGDNEQFF; CDR3 DNA: TGCAGTGCTAGAAACGTAGGAGACAATGAGCAGTTCTTC; J gene: TRBJ2-1; V gene: TRBV20-1; clone size: many; D gene: -
CDR3 protein: CSARDSRYQETQYF; CDR3 DNA: TGCAGTGCTAGAGATTCCAGGTACCAAGAGACCCAGTACTTC; J gene: TRBJ2-5; V gene: TRBV20-1; clone size: -; D gene: -
CDR3 protein: CASSLGPGTVNTEAFF; CDR3 DNA: TGCGCCAGCAGCTTGGGCCCCGGGACGGTGAACACTGAAGCTTTCTTT; J gene: TRBJ1-1; V gene: TRBV5-1; clone size: -; D gene: -
CDR3 protein: CSGEGQGSTDTQYF; CDR3 DNA: TGCAGCGGGGAAGGACAGGGGTCCACAGATACGCAGTATTTT; J gene: TRBJ2-3; V gene: TRBV29-1; clone size: few; D gene: TRBD1
CDR3 protein: CASSKHGQQNIQYF; CDR3 DNA: TGTGCCAGCAGCAAACATGGACAGCAAAACATTCAGTACTTC; J gene: TRBJ2-4; V gene: TRBV7-2; clone size: many; D gene: -
CDR3 protein: CSASGDVKNIQYF; CDR3 DNA: TGCAGTGCTTCAGGGGATGTCAAAAACATTCAGTACTTC; J gene: TRBJ2-4; V gene: TRBV20-1; clone size: few; D gene: -
CDR3 protein: CATSSYGQSYEQYF; CDR3 DNA: TGTGCCACCAGCAGTTACGGACAGAGCTACGAGCAGTACTTC; J gene: TRBJ2-7; V gene: TRBV15; clone size: many; D gene: -
CDR3 protein: CSARDLWTSSYEQYF; CDR3 DNA: TGCAGTGCTAGAGATCTTTGGACTAGCTCATACGAGCAGTACTTC; J gene: TRBJ2-7; V gene: TRBV20-1; clone size: few; D gene: TRBD2
CDR3 protein: CASSLRDSSGNTIYF; CDR3 DNA: TGTGCCAGCAGCCTCCGGGACAGCTCTGGAAACACCATATATTTT; J gene: TRBJ1-3; V gene: TRBV9; clone size: -; D gene: TRBD1
CDR3 protein: CASSMSLAPDTQYF; CDR3 DNA: TGTGCCAGTAGTATGTCACTCGCGCCGGATACGCAGTATTTT; J gene: TRBJ2-3; V gene: TRBV19; clone size: -; D gene: -
CDR3 protein: CASTSGTGDVQYF; CDR3 DNA: TGTGCCAGCACCTCCGGGACAGGGGACGTGCAGTACTTC; J gene: TRBJ2-7; V gene: TRBV2; clone size: -; D gene: TRBD1
CDR3 protein: CASSFLKGENTEAFF; CDR3 DNA: TGTGCCAGCAGTTTTCTTAAGGGAGAGAACACTGAAGCTTTCTTT; J gene: TRBJ1-1; V gene: TRBV28; clone size: many; D gene: -
CDR3 protein: CASGTSSHEQYF; CDR3 DNA: TGTGCCAGCGGGACTAGTAGCCACGAGCAGTACTTC; J gene: TRBJ2-7; V gene: TRBV2; clone size: -; D gene: TRBD2
CDR3 protein: CASSAQDRGNEKLFF; CDR3 DNA: TGTGCCAGCAGCGCCCAGGACAGGGGTAATGAAAAACTGTTTTTT; J gene: TRBJ1-4; V gene: TRBV9; clone size: many; D gene: TRBD1
CDR3 protein: CASRRKLTEIHTEAFF; CDR3 DNA: TGTGCCAGCAGGCGCAAATTGACTGAGATCCACACTGAAGCTTTCTTT; J gene: TRBJ1-1; V gene: TRBV6-6; clone size: many; D gene: -
CDR3 protein: CASSGDRAARNQPQHF; CDR3 DNA: TGTGCCAGCAGTGGTGATCGGGCCGCTAGGAATCAGCCCCAGCATTTT; J gene: TRBJ1-5; V gene: TRBV28; clone size: many; D gene: -
CDR3 protein: CASSPRTTGYTF; CDR3 DNA: TGTGCCAGCAGTCCTCGGACCACTGGCTACACCTTC; J gene: TRBJ1-2; V gene: TRBV7-2; clone size: many; D gene: -
CDR3 protein: CASSLWFAGGRTGELFF; CDR3 DNA: TGTGCCAGCAGTTTATGGTTCGCAGGGGGCCGGACCGGGGAGCTGTTTTTT; J gene: TRBJ2-2; V gene: TRBV27; clone size: many; D gene: TRBD1
CDR3 protein: CASRGTGSSYEQYF; CDR3 DNA: TGTGCCAGCAGAGGGACAGGGTCCTCCTACGAGCAGTACTTC; J gene: TRBJ2-7; V gene: TRBV7-2; clone size: medium-sized; D gene: TRBD1
CDR3 protein: CASRGQIQETQYF; CDR3 DNA: TGTGCCAGCAGGGGACAGATCCAAGAGACCCAGTACTTC; J gene: TRBJ2-5; V gene: TRBV12-3/TRBV12-4; clone size: -; D gene: TRBD1
CDR3 protein: CASSEVGDSYEQYF; CDR3 DNA: TGTGCCAGCAGTGAAGTAGGGGACTCCTACGAGCAGTACTTC; J gene: TRBJ2-7; V gene: TRBV2; clone size: many; D gene: -
CDR3 protein: CASSETRAGANVLTF; CDR3 DNA: TGTGCCAGCAGTGAAACGAGGGCTGGGGCCAACGTCCTGACTTTC; J gene: TRBJ2-6; V gene: TRBV2; clone size: -; D gene: -
CDR3 protein: CASSLAPSGQNTDTQYF; CDR3 DNA: TGTGCCAGCAGCTTAGCCCCATCGGGACAGAACACAGATACGCAGTATTTT; J gene: TRBJ2-3; V gene: TRBV7-9; clone size: many; D gene: TRBD1
CDR3 protein: CASSLYDGLAYEQYF; CDR3 DNA: TGTGCCAGCAGCCTATATGACGGATTAGCCTACGAGCAGTACTTC; J gene: TRBJ2-7; V gene: TRBV7-3; clone size: many; D gene: -
CDR3 protein: CASSETYTSGGVDEQFF; CDR3 DNA: TGCGCCAGCAGTGAGACCTACACTAGCGGGGGGGTCGATGAGCAGTTCTTC; J gene: TRBJ2-1; V gene: TRBV10-2; clone size: many; D gene: TRBD2
CDR3 protein: CASSLGEASYGYTF; CDR3 DNA: TGTGCCAGCAGTTTAGGGGAAGCTTCCTATGGCTACACCTTC; J gene: TRBJ1-2; V gene: TRBV28; clone size: few; D gene: -
CDR3 protein: CASSPSTGTLPYEQYF; CDR3 DNA: TGTGCCAGCAGCCCGTCGACAGGGACCCTCCCCTACGAGCAGTACTTC; J gene: TRBJ2-7; V gene: TRBV7-2; clone size: many; D gene: TRBD1
CDR3 protein: CSASSTGGGYEQYF; CDR3 DNA: TGCAGTGCTAGTAGTACAGGGGGAGGCTACGAGCAGTACTTC; J gene: TRBJ2-7; V gene: TRBV20-1; clone size: few; D gene: TRBD1
CDR3 protein: CASSLVGYGTDTQYF; CDR3 DNA: TGTGCCAGCAGCTTAGTCGGCTACGGCACAGATACGCAGTATTTT; J gene: TRBJ2-3; V gene: TRBV7-2; clone size: many; D gene: -
CDR3 protein: CASSTSYSNQPQHF; CDR3 DNA: TGTGCCAGCAGCACCTCATATAGCAATCAGCCCCAGCATTTT; J gene: TRBJ1-5; V gene: TRBV7-9; clone size: few; D gene: -
CDR3 protein: CSVGEGRGTEAFF; CDR3 DNA: TGCAGCGTTGGAGAGGGCCGAGGCACTGAAGCTTTCTTT; J gene: TRBJ1-1; V gene: TRBV29-1; clone size: -; D gene: -
CDR3 protein: CSAGRDRPYEQYF; CDR3 DNA: TGCAGTGCGGGCCGGGACAGACCCTACGAGCAGTACTTC; J gene: TRBJ2-7; V gene: TRBV20-1; clone size: many; D gene: TRBD1
CDR3 protein: CASTPTGGRAEAFF; CDR3 DNA: TGTGCCAGCACCCCGACAGGGGGTCGGGCTGAAGCTTTCTTT; J gene: TRBJ1-1; V gene: TRBV28; clone size: many; D gene: TRBD1
CDR3 protein: CSASVVSVGQETQYF; CDR3 DNA: TGCAGTGCTAGCGTGGTGTCGGTTGGCCAAGAGACCCAGTACTTC; J gene: TRBJ2-5; V gene: TRBV20-1; clone size: -; D gene: -
CDR3 protein: CASTSNWDLSNQPQHF; CDR3 DNA: TGTGCCAGCACCTCCAACTGGGACCTTAGCAATCAGCCCCAGCATTTT; J gene: TRBJ1-5; V gene: TRBV28; clone size: -; D gene: -
CDR3 protein: CSVEKVAGETQYF; CDR3 DNA: TGCAGCGTAGAGAAGGTAGCCGGGGAGACCCAGTACTTC; J gene: TRBJ2-5; V gene: TRBV29-1; clone size: -; D gene: -
CDR3 protein: CASSLVGGQAPLYGYTF; CDR3 DNA: TGTGCCAGCAGCTTAGTGGGGGGGCAGGCCCCTTTGTATGGCTACACCTTC; J gene: TRBJ1-2; V gene: TRBV7-2; clone size: many; D gene: -
CDR3 protein: CASSLMQDYNEQFF; CDR3 DNA: TGTGCCAGCAGCTTAATGCAGGACTACAATGAGCAGTTCTTC; J gene: TRBJ2-1; V gene: TRBV7-2; clone size: many; D gene: -
CDR3 protein: CSARQAGGTDTQYF; CDR3 DNA: TGCAGTGCTAGACAGGCCGGAGGCACAGATACGCAGTATTTT; J gene: TRBJ2-3; V gene: TRBV20-1; clone size: -; D gene: -
CDR3 protein: CASSTGTSAGYTF; CDR3 DNA: TGCGCCAGCAGTACCGGGACATCGGCCGGCTACACCTTC; J gene: TRBJ1-2; V gene: TRBV5-1; clone size: -; D gene: -
CDR3 protein: CASSEWEPPEAFF; CDR3 DNA: TGTGCCAGCAGTGAATGGGAACCCCCCGAAGCTTTCTTT; J gene: TRBJ1-1; V gene: TRBV25-1; clone size: few; D gene: -
CDR3 protein: CASSYEVSTRGRETQYF; CDR3 DNA: TGTGCCAGCAGTTACGAGGTCTCGACTAGGGGGAGGGAGACCCAGTACTTC; J gene: TRBJ2-5; V gene: TRBV6-5; clone size: many; D gene: -
CDR3 protein: CASSLVGGEPLYEQYF; CDR3 DNA: TGTGCCAGCAGCTTAGTAGGGGGCGAGCCCCTCTACGAGCAGTACTTC; J gene: TRBJ2-7; V gene: TRBV7-2; clone size: many; D gene: TRBD1
CDR3 protein: CASSSIYSPLHF; CDR3 DNA: TGTGCCAGCAGCTCAATTTATTCACCCCTCCACTTT; J gene: TRBJ1-6; V gene: TRBV7-2; clone size: many; D gene: -
CDR3 protein: CASSPHGSGTSTEAFF; CDR3 DNA: TGTGCCAGCAGCCCCCACGGTTCGGGAACGAGCACTGAAGCTTTCTTT; J gene: TRBJ1-1; V gene: TRBV3-1; clone size: -; D gene: -
CDR3 protein: CASSFKGNTEAFF; CDR3 DNA: TGTGCCAGCAGCTTTAAAGGTAACACTGAAGCTTTCTTT; J gene: TRBJ1-1; V gene: TRBV7-2; clone size: many; D gene: -
CDR3 protein: CASSLKWGQGNYGYTF; CDR3 DNA: TGTGCCAGCAGCTTGAAGTGGGGACAGGGGAACTATGGCTACACCTTC; J gene: TRBJ1-2; V gene: TRBV5-5; clone size: many; D gene: TRBD1
CDR3 protein: CSAAREDTGELFF; CDR3 DNA: TGCAGTGCCGCCAGGGAAGACACCGGGGAGCTGTTTTTT; J gene: TRBJ2-2; V gene: TRBV20-1; clone size: -; D gene: -
CDR3 protein: CASSPGTGPYNEQFF; CDR3 DNA: TGTGCCAGCAGCCCCGGGACCGGGCCCTACAATGAGCAGTTCTTC; J gene: TRBJ2-1; V gene: TRBV2; clone size: few; D gene: -
CDR3 protein: CAISESRGAGSGANVLTF; CDR3 DNA: TGTGCCATCAGTGAGTCACGGGGGGCAGGATCTGGGGCCAACGTCCTGACTTTC; J gene: TRBJ2-6; V gene: TRBV10-3; clone size: few; D gene: -
CDR3 protein: CASSLLTVNEQFF; CDR3 DNA: TGTGCCAGCAGTCTACTTACGGTGAATGAGCAGTTCTTC; J gene: TRBJ2-1; V gene: TRBV12-3/TRBV12-4; clone size: many; D gene: -
CDR3 protein: CASSFGGLSEAFF; CDR3 DNA: TGTGCCAGCAGTTTCGGGGGGTTGTCTGAAGCTTTCTTT; J gene: TRBJ1-1; V gene: TRBV28; clone size: many; D gene: -
CDR3 protein: CASSADYEQYF; CDR3 DNA: TGTGCCAGCAGTGCCGACTATGAGCAGTATTTT; J gene: TRBJ2-3; V gene: TRBV2; clone size: many; D gene: -
CDR3 protein: CASSLLGASGNTIYF; CDR3 DNA: TGTGCCAGCAGCCTTCTGGGGGCGTCTGGAAACACCATATATTTT; J gene: TRBJ1-3; V gene: TRBV28; clone size: many; D gene: -
CDR3 protein: CSVDTLAGTEAFF; CDR3 DNA: TGCAGCGTTGATACACTCGCCGGGACTGAAGCTTTCTTT; J gene: TRBJ1-1; V gene: TRBV29-1; clone size: -; D gene: -